A single sample gave rise to the 2 T cell receptor beta chains below, sequenced in a study of beta chain features in type 1 diabetes. The authors reverse transcribed all of the isolated RNA, so sequencing captured expressed TCRB transcripts. The repertoire was sequenced with immunoSEQ multiplex PCR; TCRdb's copy has only in-frame clones and lacks some. The sample has roughly 140,000 clones; 6.9% are singletons. The material sequenced was central memory CD4+ T cells from blood. These receptors were taken from a woman in her 30s in good health.

V gene TRBV7-2 combines with J gene TRBJ2-3; possibly TRBD2 for D (6 bases). The CDR3 sequence is 14 residues long. V dropped 5 bases and J dropped 5 bases, with 14 bases sitting between them. Per germline, CDR1 SGHTA and CDR2 FQGNSA. The CDR3 DNA sequence: TGTGCCAGCAGCCTCTCTAGCGTAGGAGATACGCAGTATTTT. Its protein product is CASSLSSVGDTQYF.

This clone was seen repeatedly, ten times or more. The J gene is TRBJ2-1, the V gene TRBV10-3; 9 positions agree with TRBD2. Germline V gene lookup returns CDR1 ENHRY and CDR2 SYGVKD. The CDR3 is 12 amino acids. The V segment lost 5 bases and the J segment 10 bases; nucleotides outside the gene matches: 3. DNA of the CDR3: TGTGCCATCAGTATAGCGGGGGAGGAGCAGTTCTTC. It translates to CAISIAGEEQFF.